Each of the 22 T cell receptor beta chains below was sequenced from the same sample in a study of blood T cell repertoires in COVID-19. Method: immunoSEQ multiplex PCR; TCRdb's copy keeps in-frame clones and lacks some. The sample includes fewer than 200,000 clones, around 84% of them seen just once. Sequencing used PBMCs or T cells enriched from blood (not recorded which). The origin of the receptors is a man between 45 and 60 years old who had recovered from COVID-19.

V usage is TRBV5-4 and J usage is TRBJ1-1; 8 bases fit TRBD1. In germline, CDR1 is SGHNT, CDR2 YYREEE (reference sequence). With V trimmed by 0 bases and J by 5 bases, 3 bases remained unmatched. The CDR3 is 14 residues long. The DNA of the CDR3 is TGTGCCAGCAGCTTGGAACAGGGGGGAACTGAAGCTTTCTTT. This encodes CASSLEQGGTEAFF. Using reference TRBV5-4 and TRBJ1-1 for the parts outside the CDR3, the full variable domain is ETGVTQSPTHLIKTRGQQVTLRCSSQSGHNTVSWYQQALGQGPQFIFQYYREEENGRGNFPPRFSGLQFPNYSSELNVNALELDDSALYLCASSLEQGGTEAFFGQGTRLTVV.

The rearrangement joins TRBV7-6 to TRBJ2-7; 12 nucleotides match TRBD1. CDR1 and CDR2 from the germline V gene are SGHVS and FNYEAQ. This CDR3 has 15 residues. V lost 5 bases, J lost 7 bases, and 9 bases stayed unmatched. The CDR3 spells CASSRWDRGRKEQYF. Here the CDR3 DNA reads TGTGCCAGCAGCAGGTGGGACAGGGGGCGAAAAGAGCAGTACTTC.

The chain joins TRBV14 to TRBJ1-4; 7 bases are shared with TRBD1. The CDR3 runs 16 residues. Germline CDR1 and CDR2: SGHDN and FVKESK. J was trimmed by 3 bases and V by 1 base; bases with no gene match: 5. The CDR3 DNA sequence: TGTGCCAGCAGCCAAGGACAGGGAAATGCTAATGAAAAACTGTTTTTT. Translated, it gives CASSQGQGNANEKLFF.

The chain uses TRBV19 and TRBJ1-2; tentatively, D is TRBD1 (5 bases). The CDR3 extends over 14 amino acids. V was clipped by 5 bases and J by 7 bases, with 17 bases between them. Per the germline V gene, CDR1 is LNHDA and CDR2 is SQIVND (reference sequence). The CDR3 DNA follows: TGTGCCAGTAGTCGTGTCAGGGCCATGGGTGGCTACACCTTC. This translates into CASSRVRAMGGYTF.

This clone was found once. This rearrangement joins TRBV10-3 to TRBJ1-5, with 7 bases aligning to TRBD1. V dropped 3 bases and J dropped 5; count of bases not matched to a gene: 4. The CDR3 has 14 amino acids. The germline gives CDR1 ENHRY, CDR2 SYGVKD. The CDR3 loop is CAISEQGQYQPQHF. CDR3 sequence (DNA): TGTGCCATCAGTGAACAGGGACAGTATCAGCCCCAGCATTTT.

The chain has TRBV7-8 and TRBJ1-4; 7 bases line up with TRBD1. The CDR3 extends over 16 amino acids. Looked up from germline, CDR1 is SGHVS and CDR2 is FQNEAQ. J gave up 5 bases and V 5 bases, and 11 bases lay outside the gene matches. The chain's CDR3 is CASSANTGTANEKLFF. The CDR3 DNA is TGTGCCAGCAGCGCTAATACCGGGACAGCGAATGAAAAACTGTTTTTT.

The rearrangement links TRBV30 to TRBJ2-7, with 7 nucleotides matching TRBD2. The CDR3 spans 13 residues. Germline loops: CDR1 GTSNPN, CDR2 SVGIG (reference sequence). J lost 7 bases, V lost 7 bases, and 13 bases had no gene match. CDR3: CASSLAPAGEQYF. CDR3 bases: TGTGCCTCCTCACTAGCGCCAGCGGGGGAGCAGTACTTC.

This chain joins TRBV7-8 and TRBJ1-3, with unresolved D. CDR1 is SGHVS, CDR2 FQNEAQ, per germline. V lost 1 base and J lost 0, with 16 bases in between. This CDR3 region has 18 residues. The CDR3 is CASSLVYGRLSSGNTIYF. The CDR3 DNA reads TGTGCCAGCAGCTTAGTTTATGGCAGGTTGAGCTCTGGAAACACCATATATTTT. The complete variable domain, with remaining parts taken from reference TRBV7-8 and TRBJ1-3, reads GAGVSQSPRYKVAKRGQDVALRCDPISGHVSLFWYQQALGQGPEFLTYFQNEAQLDKSGLPSDRFFAERPEGSVSTLKIQRTQQEDSAVYLCASSLVYGRLSSGNTIYFGEGSWLTVV.

The chain recombines TRBV3-1 (or the pseudogene TRBV3-2) with TRBJ1-1; 8 bases agree with TRBD1. J lost 3 bases, V lost 5 bases, and 11 bases had no gene match. CDR1 LGHDT and CDR2 YNNKEL come from the germline V gene (reference sequence). CDR3 length: 16 residues. CDR3 loop: CASSENSQGVDTEAFF. CDR3 DNA sequence: TGTGCCAGCAGCGAAAACTCACAGGGGGTCGACACTGAAGCTTTCTTT.

The chain has TRBV7-9 and TRBJ1-1, with D maybe TRBD1 (5 bases). This CDR3 contains 13 residues. Germline assignment: CDR1 SEHNR and CDR2 FQNEAQ (reference sequence). The ends were cut back, 6 bases at V and 4 bases at J, with 12 bases in the middle. CDR3 nucleotides: TGTGCCAGCAGTCAACAGGTATCCACTGAAGCTTTCTTT. Its translation is CASSQQVSTEAFF.

The chain combines TRBV19 with TRBJ1-5; tentatively, D is TRBD1 (6 bases). Trimming pared 2 bases from V and 2 bases from J, leaving 10 bases between. Germline CDR1 and CDR2: LNHDA and SQIVND (reference sequence). This CDR3 is 15 amino acids long. The CDR3 coding sequence is TGTGCCAGTAGTATAAGGGGGGGTGGCAATCAGCCCCAGCATTTT. Translation: CASSIRGGGNQPQHF. Using reference TRBV19 and TRBJ1-5 for the parts outside the CDR3, the full variable domain is DGGITQSPKYLFRKEGQNVTLSCEQNLNHDAMYWYRQDPGQGLRLIYYSQIVNDFQKGDIAEGYSVSREKKESFPLTVTSAQKNPTAFYLCASSIRGGGNQPQHFGDGTRLSIL.

V is TRBV5-1 and J is TRBJ2-5, with 8 bases that match TRBD2. The length of the CDR3 is 14 residues. Germline V gene sequence: CDR1 SGHRS, CDR2 YFSETQ. Germline trimming cut 10 bases from V and 0 bases from J; bases unmatched to any gene: 8. The CDR3 DNA reads TGCGCCCGCGGGCCGGGGGGGTACCAAGAGACCCAGTACTTC. Translating gives CARGPGGYQETQYF. Using reference TRBV5-1 and TRBJ2-5 for the parts outside the CDR3, the full variable domain is KAGVTQTPRYLIKTRGQQVTLSCSPISGHRSVSWYQQTPGQGLQFLFEYFSETQRNKGNFPGRFSGRQFSNSRSEMNVSTLELGDSALYLCARGPGGYQETQYFGPGTRLLVL.

V is TRBV5-1 and J is TRBJ1-1, with D possibly being TRBD1 (5 bases). The CDR3 runs 17 residues. Trimming removed 0 bases at V and 1 base at J, with 16 bases between. Germline V gene lookup returns CDR1 SGHRS and CDR2 YFSETQ. CDR3 protein: CASSLAAFGAWNTEAFF. In nucleotides, the CDR3 is TGCGCCAGCAGCTTGGCGGCTTTTGGGGCCTGGAACACTGAAGCTTTCTTT.

In nucleotides, the CDR3 is TGTGCCACCAGTGAGACCGGGACAGGGGAGTACAATGAGCAGTTCTTC. This sequence encodes CATSETGTGEYNEQFF. The chain combines TRBV24-1 with TRBJ2-1; 10 bases match TRBD1. V dropped 4 bases and J dropped 4; count of bases not matched to a gene: 6. The CDR3 has 16 residues. Germline CDR1 and CDR2: KGHDR and SFDVKD.

The rearrangement joins TRBV7-9 to TRBJ1-1; 8 nucleotides line up with TRBD1. The CDR3 loop spans 13 amino acids. Trimming took 1 base from V and 9 from J; bases not matched to a gene: 4. Germline V gives CDR1 SEHNR, CDR2 FQNEAQ (reference sequence). The CDR3 DNA sequence: TGTGCCAGCAGCTTAGAAGGCAGGGGGCAAGCTTTCTTT. Residues: CASSLEGRGQAFF.

The V gene is TRBV18, the J gene TRBJ2-3; possible D gene TRBD1, 6 bases. Trimming removed 1 base from V and 0 bases from J, with 8 bases in between. The CDR3 totals 15 residues. Germline loops: CDR1 KGHSH, CDR2 LQKENI. CDR3 protein: CASSPRGLSTDTQYF. Here the CDR3 DNA reads TGTGCCAGCTCACCACGGGGGCTCAGCACAGATACGCAGTATTTT.

The genes are TRBV13 and TRBJ2-5, with D perhaps matching TRBD1 (5 bases). The CDR3 runs to 15 residues. CDR1 PRHDT and CDR2 FYEKMQ come from the germline V gene (reference sequence). V was clipped by 1 base and J by 0 bases, with 9 bases between them. CDR3 coding DNA: TGTGCCAGCAGCTTAGACAGGATTAACCAAGAGACCCAGTACTTC. Its translation is CASSLDRINQETQYF.

This chain links TRBV19 with TRBJ1-4, with TRBD1 identical over 7 bases. This CDR3 is 17 amino acids long. V was clipped by 7 bases and J by 5 bases; unmatched bases: 16. Germline lookup yields CDR1 LNHDA and CDR2 SQIVND (reference sequence). The CDR3 region is CASTNRGRGKGNEKLFF. The CDR3 DNA sequence: TGTGCCAGTACTAACAGGGGCCGGGGGAAGGGAAATGAAAAACTGTTTTTT.

This chain joins TRBV30 and TRBJ1-1; D is unresolved. With 3 bases removed from V and 0 bases from J, the gap between germline ends came to 8 bases. Germline CDR1 GTSNPN, CDR2 SVGIG (reference sequence). CDR3 size: 13 residues. The CDR3 sequence: CAWRENLNTEAFF. The CDR3 DNA follows: TGTGCCTGGAGGGAGAATTTGAACACTGAAGCTTTCTTT.

The rearrangement links TRBV25-1 to TRBJ1-1; D not resolved. CDR1 and CDR2 (germline): MGHDK, SYGVNS. Trimming removed 6 bases from V and 3 bases from J, with 8 bases in between. This CDR3 comprises 12 residues. Written as DNA, the CDR3 is TGTGCCAGCAGGGCTGGAGACACTGAAGCTTTCTTT. Translation: CASRAGDTEAFF.

This chain connects TRBV25-1 to TRBJ2-5; 11 bases agree with TRBD2. The CDR3 totals 16 residues. The germline V gene encodes CDR1 MGHDK and CDR2 SYGVNS. V trimming: 2 bases; J trimming: 1 base; junction bases outside the gene matches: 3. The CDR3 region has the DNA TGTGCCAGCAGTGAACTAACTAGCGGGGGCCAAGAGACCCAGTACTTC. Its translation: CASSELTSGGQETQYF.

This clone was detected a few times. The rearrangement links TRBV30 to TRBJ1-6; D is undetermined. Germline V gene lookup returns CDR1 GTSNPN and CDR2 SVGIG (reference sequence). The V and J ends lost 3 bases and 7 bases respectively, with 10 bases between them. The CDR3 is 13 amino acids. The CDR3 loop reads CAWRGAGNSPLHF. For the CDR3, the DNA is TGTGCCTGGAGGGGAGCGGGGAATTCACCCCTCCACTTT.